Shown below are 14 T cell receptor beta chains from a single sample sequenced in a study of T cell repertoires in cytomegalovirus infection. TCRdb fed the reads into MiXCR, producing one record per CDR3 protein. The data contain approximately 490,000 distinct CDR3 sequences, 11% of them seen just once; the ten biggest clones take up roughly 10%. Sequences were obtained from PBMCs. These receptors came from a human donor in good health (CMV status not recorded). Some clones in this sample may be carry-over from other donors' samples.

This clonotype has a single count. V usage is TRBV6-4 and J usage is TRBJ2-1; 9 bases line up with TRBD2. The J segment lost 5 bases and the V segment lost 4 bases, leaving 9 bases of the junction unmatched. Germline V gene data show CDR1 as MRHNA and CDR2 as SNTAGT. The CDR3 contains 16 residues. This chain's CDR3 is CASSVLAGAPHNEQFF. In DNA, the CDR3 is TGTGCCAGCAGTGTTTTAGCGGGAGCGCCACACAATGAGCAGTTCTTC.

This clonotype occurred a few times. V usage is TRBV12-3 or TRBV12-4 and J usage is TRBJ2-7; 11 nucleotides line up with TRBD2. The CDR3 consists of 16 residues. V lost 7 bases to trimming and J lost 7 bases; unmatched junction nucleotides: 15. The CDR3 DNA follows: TGTGCCAGCACCTCCTCTAGCGGGGGGCCGGTAGGGGAGCAGTACTTC. This gives the protein CASTSSSGGPVGEQYF.

This clonotype was recorded at least ten times. V usage is TRBV24-1 and J usage is TRBJ2-1, with TRBD2 matching over 11 bases. Germline CDR1 is KGHDR and CDR2 is SFDVKD. V shed 0 bases and J 4 bases; nucleotides not matched to a gene: 1. This CDR3 contains 16 residues. CDR3 sequence: CATSDLIAGGYNEQFF. The CDR3 DNA reads as TGTGCCACCAGTGATTTGATAGCGGGAGGGTACAATGAGCAGTTCTTC.

In its sample, this clonotype was seen many times. This chain connects TRBV7-9 to TRBJ2-5; the match to TRBD2 covers 9 bases. The V and J ends lost 3 bases and 4 bases, in that order; junction bases with no gene match: 6. CDR3 length: 15 amino acids. Looked up from germline, CDR1 is SEHNR and CDR2 is FQNEAQ (reference sequence). The CDR3 loop reads CASSFAGGPSETQYF. CDR3 nucleotide sequence: TGTGCCAGCAGCTTCGCGGGGGGGCCTTCAGAGACCCAGTACTTC.

In this sample, this clonotype turned up many times. The chain links TRBV30 to TRBJ2-7, with D perhaps matching TRBD2 (5 bases). Trimming removed 2 bases at V and 1 base at J, with 18 bases between. Germline V gives CDR1 GTSNPN, CDR2 SVGIG (reference sequence). CDR3 length: 16 amino acids. CDR3 nucleotide sequence: TGTGCCTGGAGTCCAGCACGGACTGATCTTTCCTACGAGCAGTACTTC. It yields the protein CAWSPARTDLSYEQYF.

The CDR3, as DNA: TGTGCCAGCAGCTTAGGATTTTTCGGGGCTAGCACAGATACGCAGTATTTT. Its translation: CASSLGFFGASTDTQYF. This chain links TRBV11-3 with TRBJ2-3; D may be TRBD1 or TRBD2 (5 bases each). The CDR3 is 17 amino acids. Trimming left V 1 base short and J 0 bases short, with 14 bases between. CDR1 and CDR2 (germline): SGHNT, YENEEA. The full variable domain, in which reference TRBV11-3 and TRBJ2-3 provide the parts outside the CDR3, is EAGVVQSPRYKIIEKKQPVAFWCNPISGHNTLYWYLQNLGQGPELLIRYENEEAVDDSQLPKDRFSAERLKGVDSTLKIQPAELGDSAVYLCASSLGFFGASTDTQYFGPGTRLTVL.

This clonotype was observed at least ten times. The genes are TRBV25-1 and TRBJ2-6; D is undetermined. Germline lookup yields CDR1 MGHDK and CDR2 SYGVNS. CDR3 length: 16 amino acids. Trimming pared 2 bases from V and 4 bases from J, leaving 12 bases between. The CDR3 region is CASSEPGVWGANVLTF. The CDR3 nucleotides are TGTGCCAGCAGTGAACCGGGCGTTTGGGGGGCCAACGTCCTGACTTTC.

At least ten counts were recorded for this clonotype. The rearrangement joins TRBV12-3 or TRBV12-4 to TRBJ2-7; TRBD1 or TRBD2 may be the D gene (6 bases each). V was trimmed by 3 bases and J by 4 bases, leaving 10 bases between them. This CDR3 has 13 amino acids. CDR3 DNA: TGTGCCAGCAGTTTCATAGGGGGGTACGAGCAGTACTTC. It codes for CASSFIGGYEQYF.

This clonotype was counted a few times. This chain joins TRBV6-5 and TRBJ2-1; no clear D gene. The germline gives CDR1 MNHEY, CDR2 SVGAGI. V was pared by 2 bases and J by 3 bases, with 5 bases between. There are 13 residues in the CDR3. DNA of the CDR3: TGTGCCAGCAGTTACCGGGTCTACAATGAGCAGTTCTTC. It specifies CASSYRVYNEQFF.

This clonotype was detected many times. This chain joins TRBV12-3 or TRBV12-4 and TRBJ2-7, with TRBD1 matching 7 bases. The J segment lost 4 bases and the V segment lost 5 bases, leaving 8 bases of the junction unmatched. This CDR3 comprises 14 residues. The CDR3 protein is CASSRDSSFYEQYF. For the CDR3, the DNA is TGTGCCAGCAGTCGGGACAGCAGCTTTTACGAGCAGTACTTC.

This clonotype was recorded at least ten times. The V call is TRBV7-3, the J call TRBJ2-6; D gene unclear. The CDR3 loop spans 16 amino acids. V lost 3 bases and J 2 bases, leaving 11 bases between the germline ends. The germline gives CDR1 SGHTA, CDR2 FQGTGA. Written as DNA, the CDR3 is TGTGCCAGCAGCTTTGGCCCTACCCCTGGGGCCAACGTCCTGACTTTC. It encodes CASSFGPTPGANVLTF.

This clonotype came up a few times. This sequence joins TRBV27 and TRBJ1-4; 9 bases line up with TRBD1. The germline gives CDR1 MNHEY, CDR2 SMNVEV (reference sequence). Unmatched junction bases numbered 16, after V lost 4 bases and J lost 7 bases. The CDR3 extends over 18 amino acids. CDR3: CASSYPRDRENSGEKLFF. Here the CDR3 DNA reads TGTGCCAGCAGTTACCCCAGGGACAGGGAAAACTCCGGTGAAAAACTGTTTTTT.

V usage is TRBV20-1 and J usage is TRBJ1-2; 8 bases map to TRBD1. Losses at the gene ends were 0 bases for V and 7 bases for J; bases not matched to a gene: 10. Germline lookup yields CDR1 DFQATT and CDR2 SNEGSKA (reference sequence). The CDR3 runs to 15 residues. CDR3 amino acids: CSARDPSGGASGYTF. Here the CDR3 DNA reads TGCAGTGCTAGAGATCCTTCAGGGGGCGCGTCTGGCTACACCTTC.

This chain joins TRBV6-5 and TRBJ2-3, with D perhaps being TRBD1 or TRBD2 (5 bases each). Trimming pared 7 bases from V and 3 bases from J, leaving 17 bases between. The CDR3 contains 15 residues. In germline, CDR1 is MNHEY, CDR2 SVGAGI. The CDR3 bases are TGTGCCAGCATCACGGTGCAGGGAGTGACAGATACGCAGTATTTT. Translation: CASITVQGVTDTQYF.